The entry below describes one T cell receptor beta chain. Germline V gene data show CDR1 as SGHNT and CDR2 as YYREEE (reference sequence). J was trimmed by 7 bases and V by 4 bases; bases with no gene match: 12. The CDR3 is made up of 16 amino acids. Through a sample-barcoded 5' primer and a J-beta primer mix, a second PCR was run for about 6 to 12 cycles. TCRdb fed the 5' RACE reads into MiXCR, producing one record per CDR3 protein. Of about 400,000 distinct CDR3 sequences listed, roughly half are singletons. This sample was taken from a study of blood T cells in healthy people across ages. Study background: Roughly one uniquely barcoded beta molecule per two T cells was captured.

This chain links TRBV5-4 with TRBJ2-1, with 9 bases identical to TRBD1. Sequences were obtained from blood. The receptor comes from a man between 60 and 75 years old in good health. Here the CDR3 reads CASSGAGTGSMNEQFF. The CDR3 DNA is TGTGCCAGCAGCGGAGCCGGGACAGGGAGTATGAATGAGCAGTTCTTC.